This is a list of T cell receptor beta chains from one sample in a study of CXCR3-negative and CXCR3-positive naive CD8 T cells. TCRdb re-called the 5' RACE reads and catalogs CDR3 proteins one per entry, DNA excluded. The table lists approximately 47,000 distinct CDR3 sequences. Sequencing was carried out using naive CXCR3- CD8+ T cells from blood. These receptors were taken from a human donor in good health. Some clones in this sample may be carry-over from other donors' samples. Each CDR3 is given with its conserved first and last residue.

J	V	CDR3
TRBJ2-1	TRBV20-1	CSARPLDYNEQFF
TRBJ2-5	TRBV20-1	CSAPPRGEQETQYF
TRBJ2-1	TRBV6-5	CASSYYGGSSNNEQFF
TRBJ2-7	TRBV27	CASSLVRAREQYF
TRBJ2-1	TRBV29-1	CSVPRTGEGEQFF
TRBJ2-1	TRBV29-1	CSVERASSYNEQFF
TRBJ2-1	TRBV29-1	CSVGGLATSSYNEQFF
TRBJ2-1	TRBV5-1	CASSAQKASVLNEQFF
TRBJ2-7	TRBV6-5	CASSYGGTAYEQYF
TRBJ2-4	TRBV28	CASSYRQGLADIQYF
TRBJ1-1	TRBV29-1	CSASSPDRVTEAFF
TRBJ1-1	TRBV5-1	CASSLEIPRIHEAFF
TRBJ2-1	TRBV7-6	CASSLLAGGSDEQFF
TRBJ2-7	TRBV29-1	CSVEDGTYEQYF
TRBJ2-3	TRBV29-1	CSVEVHPSTSGENTDTQYF
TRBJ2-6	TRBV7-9	CASSTTVPSSGANVLTF
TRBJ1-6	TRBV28	CASSLMVSSPLHF
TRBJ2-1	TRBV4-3	CASSRQGYNEQFF
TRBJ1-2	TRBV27	CASRYTGGASRSYGYTF
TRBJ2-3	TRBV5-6	CASSPGTDTQYF
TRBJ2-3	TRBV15	CATSRSGGPTDTQYF
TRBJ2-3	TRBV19	CASSIPGDTQYF
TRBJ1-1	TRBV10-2	CASSEFTVGGNTEAFF
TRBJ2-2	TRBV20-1	CSARDLAGRTEELFF
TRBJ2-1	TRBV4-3	CASSQEAAPGLGRTNEQFF
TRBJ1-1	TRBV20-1	CSASTGEITEAFF
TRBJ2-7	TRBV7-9	CASSLVNKSSYEQYF
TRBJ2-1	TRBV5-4	CASSPTGDEQFF
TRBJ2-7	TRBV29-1	CSVGRGGYEQYF
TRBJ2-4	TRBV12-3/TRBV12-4	CASSSGTVNIQYF
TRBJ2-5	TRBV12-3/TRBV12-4	CASSLGTDSVETQYF
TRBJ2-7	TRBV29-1	CSVLSPTYEQYF
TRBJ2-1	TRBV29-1	CSGGLAGDEQFF
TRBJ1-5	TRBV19	CASWDSGYEGGYWVQPQHF
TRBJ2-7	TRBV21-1	CASSKAGVDIYEQYF
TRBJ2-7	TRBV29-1	CSVAARDSSYEQYF
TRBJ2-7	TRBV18	CASSPPKTSAFYEQYF
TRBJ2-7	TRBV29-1	CSTTEGVEGYEQYF
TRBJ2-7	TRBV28	CASSLDSSYEQYF
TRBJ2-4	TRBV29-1	CSVEATGTGNIQYF
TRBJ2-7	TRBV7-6	CASSSDRAPYEQYF
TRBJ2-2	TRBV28	CASSFYGHTGELFF
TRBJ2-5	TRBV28	CASSYPSETQYF
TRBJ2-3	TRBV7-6	CASSLPSGLEAGTSTDTQYF